The source of this TCR beta chain is a study of T-cell reconstitution after alpha-beta-depleted transplantation in children. Study-wide points: Several hundred expanded graft clones reportedly gave rise to the alpha-beta T cells present about two months after transplant. T-cell counts and diversity at one year post-transplant came mainly from newly produced T cells. Where some patients showed high TCRbeta diversity at day 60, it came from recipient T cells and thymic progenitors that had survived.

Unique molecular identifiers were incorporated into the prepared TCRbeta library. Using its own MiXCR run on the PCR reads, TCRdb lists one record per CDR3 protein. The sample consists of around 450,000 distinct CDR3 sequences, 10% to 13% of them appearing once. This clonotype was detected many times. Its target is not known. The CDR3 has 14 residues. Germline V gene lookup returns CDR1 MDHEN and CDR2 SYDVKM. With V trimmed by 3 bases and J by 4 bases, 4 bases remained unmatched. This material consisted of PBMCs, taken before TCRalphabeta/CD19-depleted stem cell transplant. The V call is TRBV28, the J call TRBJ2-5, with TRBD1 matching over 8 bases. This clonotype was obtained from a child under 10 years old with inherited bone marrow failure, due to receive a stem cell transplant. This chain's CDR3 is CASSLQGASETQYF. In nucleotides, the CDR3 is TGTGCCAGCAGTTTGCAGGGGGCCTCAGAGACCCAGTACTTC.